This TCR beta chain was identified during a study of PD-1 blockade in classical Hodgkin lymphoma. Study conclusions and caveats: Those patients who began receiving nivolumab less than 1 year after ASCT had lower diversity, and they were excluded. It was reported that newly diagnosed patients had less baseline TCR diversity than healthy donors.

About this clone itself: Its antigen is still unknown.

Germline loops: CDR1 SGHDT, CDR2 YYEEEE. The V and J ends lost 2 bases and 3 bases respectively, with 14 bases between them. The CDR3 extends over 15 amino acids. Only in-frame clones appear in the TCRdb table, and some are missing; sequencing was by immunoSEQ multiplex PCR. The sample carries fewer than 100,000 clones, approximately 92% recorded once. Every patient experienced relapse after autologous stem cell transplantation, and brentuximab vedotin exposure varied. The best responses consisted of complete response, partial response or progressive disease. The TCR comes from a human donor with classical Hodgkin lymphoma. The V and J genes are TRBV5-6 and TRBJ1-2; D remains unclear. Sequenced here: peripheral blood mononuclear cells (PBMCs), sampled at baseline. The CDR3 spells CASSLPGEPDYGYTF. The CDR3 nucleotides are TGTGCCAGCAGCTTACCCGGGGAGCCAGACTATGGCTACACCTTC.